Following are 24 T cell receptor beta chains from one sample sequenced in a study of cytomegalovirus exposure and HLA in healthy donors (TCRdb year 2017). Libraries were prepared through the immunoSEQ multiplex PCR assay. The multiplex PCR relied on a mix of 60 forward primers for TCR Vbeta segments and 13 reverse primers for TCR Jbeta segments. TCRdb holds this immuneACCESS table with in-frame rearrangements only. Some clones are missing; in checked studies, unresolved V genes explain under half, and the rest has no known cause. Present in this sample are 150,000 to 200,000 clones, around three quarters of which were seen just once. The ten largest make up 2% to 2.5% of the sample. Sequences were obtained from PBMCs. These receptor sequences come from a woman aged 25 to 39 in good health and CMV-seropositive.

The rearrangement links TRBV28 to TRBJ1-2; 9 bases are shared with TRBD1. Per germline, CDR1 MDHEN and CDR2 SYDVKM. The CDR3 is 16 residues long. The V gene end was trimmed by 5 bases and the J gene end by 1 base; junction bases not matched to a gene: 8. CDR3: CASSLLPGQGNYGYTF. The CDR3 nucleotides are TGTGCCAGCAGTCTTTTGCCGGGACAGGGTAACTATGGCTACACCTTC.

The chain links TRBV10-3 to TRBJ1-1; a possible D gene is TRBD1 (6 bases). Germline CDR1 is ENHRY and CDR2 is SYGVKD. CDR3 length: 16 residues. Trimming pared 3 bases from V and 6 bases from J, leaving 20 bases between. DNA for the CDR3: TGTGCCATCAGTGACCCGTACAGGGATCAAATCCCTGAAGCTTTCTTT. It codes for CAISDPYRDQIPEAFF.

This clone was seen a few times. V and J are TRBV5-6 and TRBJ2-3; TRBD2 might be the D (7 bases). This CDR3 has 17 amino acids. Germline-derived CDR1 and CDR2 are SGHDT and YYEEEE. V lost 5 bases and J lost 2, with 21 bases in between. Here the CDR3 reads CASRFLGGELYTDTQYF. Here the CDR3 DNA reads TGTGCCAGCAGGTTCTTAGGGGGGGAACTATACACAGATACGCAGTATTTT.

The chain's CDR3 is CASSTQGQGTEAFF. For the CDR3, the DNA is TGTGCCAGCAGCACCCAAGGACAGGGTACCGAAGCTTTCTTT. The chain uses TRBV5-5 and TRBJ1-1; 8 bases align to TRBD1. With V trimmed by 4 bases and J by 8 bases, 10 bases remained unmatched. CDR1 is SGHKS, CDR2 YYEKEE, per germline (reference sequence). The CDR3 is 14 amino acids.

The chain employs TRBV6-5 and TRBJ1-2; TRBD1 aligns across 9 bases. The germline CDR1 and CDR2 sequences are MNHEY and SVGAGI. V gave up 6 bases and J gave up 3 bases; unmatched junction bases: 2. The length of the CDR3 is 13 residues. The CDR3 DNA follows: TGTGCCAGCAGAACAGGGGGCGACTATGGCTACACCTTC. Protein sequence: CASRTGGDYGYTF.

V usage is TRBV30 and J usage is TRBJ2-2; no clear D. V lost 5 bases and J 0 bases, leaving 13 bases between the germline ends. The CDR3 contains 15 residues. Germline CDR1 and CDR2: GTSNPN and SVGIG (reference sequence). The DNA for the CDR3 is TGTGCCTGGCCCCGCCCCGGAGCGAACACCGGGGAGCTGTTTTTT. It encodes CAWPRPGANTGELFF.

The chain links TRBV18 to TRBJ2-7; possibly TRBD2 for D (7 bases). Germline V lookup: CDR1 KGHSH, CDR2 LQKENI. The CDR3 is 16 residues long. Trimming removed 2 bases at V and 3 bases at J, with 17 bases between. DNA of the CDR3: TGTGCCAGCTCACCAGTCTTAGGGGGGGACGTCTACGAGCAGTACTTC. Residues: CASSPVLGGDVYEQYF.

The gene calls are TRBV30 and TRBJ1-1; D unresolved. V lost 5 bases to trimming and J lost 6 bases, with 10 bases between them. This CDR3 has 11 amino acids. CDR1 and CDR2 from the germline V gene are GTSNPN and SVGIG (reference sequence). The CDR3 region is CAWGWSAEAFF. In DNA, the CDR3 is TGTGCCTGGGGATGGAGTGCTGAAGCTTTCTTT.

The chain joins TRBV7-9 to TRBJ2-5, with 9 bases aligning to TRBD2. The CDR3 length is 16 residues. Germline lookup yields CDR1 SEHNR and CDR2 FQNEAQ (reference sequence). The J segment lost 11 bases and the V segment lost 1 base, leaving 14 bases of the junction unmatched. The CDR3 protein is CASSLGGRAAFGEQYF. The DNA for the CDR3 is TGTGCCAGCAGCTTAGGCGGGAGGGCCGCCTTCGGGGAGCAGTACTTC. The complete variable domain, with remaining parts taken from reference TRBV7-9 and TRBJ2-5, reads DTGVSQNPRHKITKRGQNVTFRCDPISEHNRLYWYRQTLGQGPEFLTYFQNEAQLEKSRLLSDRFSAERPKGSFSTLEIQRTEQGDSAMYLCASSLGGRAAFGEQYFGPGTRLLVL.

The chain recombines TRBV29-1 with TRBJ2-7; TRBD1 agrees at 10 bases. Germline V CDR1 and CDR2: SQVTM, ANQGSEA. After removal of 6 bases from V and 5 bases from J, the junction contained 1 base not matched to a gene. This CDR3 is 11 amino acids long. In DNA, the CDR3 is TGCAGCGTCGGGACAGGGGACGAGCAGTACTTC. Its protein is CSVGTGDEQYF.

This clone appeared once. The chain couples TRBV11-2 to TRBJ1-1; tentative D call: TRBD1 (5 bases). Trimming cost V 6 bases and J 0 bases, with 11 bases left between them. The length of the CDR3 is 14 residues. CDR1 SGHAT and CDR2 FQNNGV come from the germline V gene. This chain's CDR3 is CASSRDLMNTEAFF. The CDR3 region has the DNA TGTGCCAGCAGTCGGGACTTAATGAACACTGAAGCTTTCTTT.

The V call is TRBV7-8, the J call TRBJ2-7; 8 nucleotides line up with TRBD1. The CDR3 has 15 residues. From germline, CDR1 is SGHVS and CDR2 FQNEAQ. V gave up 0 bases and J gave up 3 bases; unmatched junction bases: 4. This CDR3 reads CASSLAGTGLYEQYF. The CDR3 DNA reads as TGTGCCAGCAGCTTAGCCGGGACAGGCCTCTACGAGCAGTACTTC.

This clone has just a few counts. The chain has TRBV12-5 and TRBJ1-2; D not certain. Trimming removed 6 bases from V and 8 bases from J, with 13 bases in between. Germline CDR1 LGHNT, CDR2 FRNRAP. CDR3 length equals 12 residues. CDR3 residues: CASGSPPSGYTF. CDR3 sequence (DNA): TGTGCTAGTGGGTCCCCCCCCTCGGGCTACACCTTC.

The chain couples TRBV4-1 to TRBJ1-5, with D tentatively TRBD1 (5 bases). Germline V lookup: CDR1 MGHRA, CDR2 YSYEKL. The CDR3 covers 16 residues. V was pared by 0 bases and J by 3 bases, with 12 bases between. The CDR3 is CASSQEWGVPNQPQHF. The CDR3 DNA reads TGCGCCAGCAGCCAAGAGTGGGGCGTCCCCAATCAGCCCCAGCATTTT.

The V call is TRBV5-6, the J call TRBJ2-5; perhaps TRBD2 as D (6 bases). This CDR3 spans 14 amino acids. V was pared by 1 base and J by 6 bases, with 13 bases between. CDR1 and CDR2 (germline): SGHDT, YYEEEE. CDR3 sequence: CASSLSAGRKTQYF. CDR3 bases: TGTGCCAGCAGCTTGTCCGCGGGGAGAAAGACCCAGTACTTC.

For the CDR3, the DNA is TGTGCCAGCAGTGAGGCCACAGGGGGCTGGAACTATGGCTACACCTTC. Translated: CASSEATGGWNYGYTF. This chain uses TRBV6-1 with TRBJ1-2; 9 bases align to TRBD1. The CDR3 sequence is 16 residues long. V lost 3 bases, J lost 2 bases, and 7 bases stayed unmatched. CDR1 and CDR2 (germline): MNHNS, SASEGT.

This rearrangement joins TRBV5-1 to TRBJ2-2, with D possibly being TRBD2 (6 bases). Germline CDR1 reads SGHRS; CDR2 reads YFSETQ. Trimming left V 4 bases short and J 4 bases short, with 17 bases between. This CDR3 is 16 amino acids long. The CDR3 sequence is CASSHRGGAGTGELFF. CDR3 in DNA: TGCGCCAGCAGCCATAGAGGAGGGGCAGGCACCGGGGAGCTGTTTTTT.

This chain uses TRBV19 with TRBJ1-1, with 8 positions matching TRBD1. Trimming took 5 bases from V and 4 from J; bases not matched to a gene: 6. Germline CDR1 is LNHDA and CDR2 is SQIVND (reference sequence). CDR3 length: 14 amino acids. CDR3 sequence: CASSVRGRVTEAFF. The CDR3 bases are TGTGCCAGTAGTGTCAGGGGGCGGGTCACTGAAGCTTTCTTT.

V is TRBV5-1 and J is TRBJ2-5; 11 nucleotides align to TRBD1. Germline assignment: CDR1 SGHRS and CDR2 YFSETQ. The J segment lost 5 bases and the V segment lost 4 bases, leaving 7 bases of the junction unmatched. This CDR3 region has 15 residues. The CDR3 sequence: CASSSSGTGGETQYF. The CDR3 coding sequence is TGCGCCAGCAGCAGCTCCGGGACAGGGGGGGAGACCCAGTACTTC.

This chain joins TRBV19 and TRBJ1-5; no firm D call. CDR3 length equals 15 residues. The V gene's germline CDR1 is LNHDA and CDR2 SQIVND (reference sequence). V dropped 2 bases and J dropped 6 bases, with 14 bases sitting between them. CDR3 sequence reads: CASSIWREDSQPQHF. In DNA form, the CDR3 reads TGTGCCAGTAGTATATGGCGGGAAGATTCTCAGCCCCAGCATTTT.

The V gene is TRBV5-1, the J gene TRBJ1-1; D ambiguous. CDR3 size: 15 residues. Trimming pared 4 bases from V and 0 bases from J, leaving 13 bases between. CDR1 SGHRS and CDR2 YFSETQ come from the germline V gene. In DNA form, the CDR3 reads TGCGCCAGCAGCCCACTCGTGGAGGTGAACACTGAAGCTTTCTTT. Its translation: CASSPLVEVNTEAFF.

Remarks on this clone: Other DNA sequences from this sample encode an identical CDR3 as well. The V and J genes are TRBV5-4 and TRBJ2-7; possibly TRBD1 for D (5 bases). From germline, CDR1 is SGHNT and CDR2 YYREEE (reference sequence). Trimming pared 4 bases from V and 3 bases from J, leaving 17 bases between. The CDR3 covers 15 residues. DNA for the CDR3: TGTGCCAGCAGCCCCACGCAGGGAAAGGTCTACGAGCAGTACTTC. This translates into CASSPTQGKVYEQYF.

A note on this clone: Germline and junction disagree at one end, which may indicate a read error. This rearrangement joins TRBV19 to TRBJ1-4; D may be TRBD1 (6 bases). The germline V gene encodes CDR1 LNHDA and CDR2 SQIVND (reference sequence). This CDR3 spans 15 amino acids. The CDR3 sequence is CVSSRFRGAEEKLFF. In DNA, the CDR3 is TGTGTCAGTAGTCGTTTTCGGGGGGCGGAGGAAAAACTGTTTTTT.

The chain uses TRBV18 and TRBJ1-5; the match to TRBD1 covers 10 bases. Germline V gives CDR1 KGHSH, CDR2 LQKENI. This CDR3 is 13 amino acids long. V lost 6 bases and J lost 5; bases outside the gene matches: 1. This CDR3 is CASSGTGDQPQHF. The CDR3 coding sequence is TGTGCCAGCTCCGGGACAGGGGATCAGCCCCAGCATTTT.